The clone carrying this T cell receptor beta chain was seen more than once but under ten times. Its antigen remains unknown. Investigators reverse transcribed all isolated RNA, so they sequenced expressed TCRB transcripts. Using immunoSEQ multiplex PCR, the repertoire was profiled, and TCRdb retains in-frame clones only, with some absent. The sample lists around 310,000 clones; roughly 14% were seen once. The CDR3 contains 14 residues. Germline CDR1 GTSNPN, CDR2 SVGIG (reference sequence). V shed 3 bases and J 4 bases; nucleotides not matched to a gene: 4. Based on CD45RO/CCR7/CD25/CD127/CD95/CD27, CD4+ regulatory, stem cell-like memory, naive and central memory cells were sorted. In all sorted populations, purity surpassed 95%. This entry is derived from a study of beta chain features in type 1 diabetes. Findings of the study overall: Patients with type 1 diabetes showed fewer VDJ junction insertions and more deletions. There was a moderate but significant shortening of TCRB CDR3s in all four CD4+ subsets of Type 1 diabetes patients. A closer apparent resemblance between naive, central memory and Treg TCRB repertoires was seen in patients than in healthy donors.

The genes are TRBV30 and TRBJ2-5; 11 bases agree with TRBD2. The TCR sequence derives from a woman under 30 with type 1 diabetes. The sequencing input was naive CD4+ T cells from blood. CDR3 in amino acids: CAWRIAGGPETQYF. The CDR3 bases are TGTGCCTGGAGAATAGCGGGAGGGCCAGAGACCCAGTACTTC.